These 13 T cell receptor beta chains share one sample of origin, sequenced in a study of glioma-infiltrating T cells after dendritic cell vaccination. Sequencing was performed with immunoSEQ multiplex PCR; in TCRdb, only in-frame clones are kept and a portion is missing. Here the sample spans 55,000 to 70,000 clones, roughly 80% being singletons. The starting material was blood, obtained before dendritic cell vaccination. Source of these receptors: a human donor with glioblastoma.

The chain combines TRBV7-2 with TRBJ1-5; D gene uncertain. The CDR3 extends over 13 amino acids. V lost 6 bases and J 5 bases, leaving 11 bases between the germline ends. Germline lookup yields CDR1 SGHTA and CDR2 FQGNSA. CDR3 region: CASSSGLDQPQHF. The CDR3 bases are TGTGCCAGCAGTAGCGGGCTCGATCAGCCCCAGCATTTT.

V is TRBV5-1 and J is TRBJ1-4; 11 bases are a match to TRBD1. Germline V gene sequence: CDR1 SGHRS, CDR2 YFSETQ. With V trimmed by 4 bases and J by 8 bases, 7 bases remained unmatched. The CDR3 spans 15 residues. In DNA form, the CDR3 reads TGCGCCAGCAGCGCCCCGGGACAGGGGGAAGAAAAACTGTTTTTT. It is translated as CASSAPGQGEEKLFF.

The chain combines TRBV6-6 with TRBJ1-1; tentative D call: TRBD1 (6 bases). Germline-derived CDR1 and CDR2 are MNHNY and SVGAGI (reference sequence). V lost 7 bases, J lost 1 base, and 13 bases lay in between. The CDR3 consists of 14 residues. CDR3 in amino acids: CASTDQGGNTEAFF. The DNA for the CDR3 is TGTGCCAGCACCGATCAAGGGGGGAACACTGAAGCTTTCTTT.

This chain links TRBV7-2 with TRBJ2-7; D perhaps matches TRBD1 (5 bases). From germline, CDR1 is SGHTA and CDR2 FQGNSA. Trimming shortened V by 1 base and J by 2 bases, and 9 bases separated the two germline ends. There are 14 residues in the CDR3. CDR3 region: CASSLEWGPYEQYF. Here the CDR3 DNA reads TGTGCCAGCAGCTTAGAGTGGGGCCCCTACGAGCAGTACTTC.

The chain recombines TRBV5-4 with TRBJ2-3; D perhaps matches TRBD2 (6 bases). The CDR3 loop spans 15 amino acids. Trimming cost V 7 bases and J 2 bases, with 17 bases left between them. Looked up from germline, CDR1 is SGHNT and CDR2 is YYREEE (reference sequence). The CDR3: CASGVGDSLTDTQYF. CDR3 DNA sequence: TGTGCCAGCGGTGTGGGGGACTCCCTCACAGATACGCAGTATTTT.

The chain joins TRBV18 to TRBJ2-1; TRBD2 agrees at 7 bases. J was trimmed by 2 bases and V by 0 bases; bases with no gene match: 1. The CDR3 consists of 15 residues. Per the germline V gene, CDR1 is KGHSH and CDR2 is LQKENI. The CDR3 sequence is CASSPPGLTYNEQFF. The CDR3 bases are TGTGCCAGCTCACCACCGGGACTAACCTACAATGAGCAGTTCTTC.

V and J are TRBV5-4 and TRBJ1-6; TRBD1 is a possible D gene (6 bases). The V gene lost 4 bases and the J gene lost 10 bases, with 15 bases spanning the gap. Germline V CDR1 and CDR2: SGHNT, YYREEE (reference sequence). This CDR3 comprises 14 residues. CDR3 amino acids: CASSPQGDVSPLHF. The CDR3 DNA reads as TGTGCCAGCAGCCCACAGGGAGACGTCTCACCCCTCCACTTT.

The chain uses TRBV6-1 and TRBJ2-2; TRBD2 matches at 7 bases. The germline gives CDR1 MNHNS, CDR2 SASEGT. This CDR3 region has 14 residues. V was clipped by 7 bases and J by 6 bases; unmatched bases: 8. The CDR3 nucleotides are TGTGCCAGCAACGGGCGGGGGTGGTCCGGGGAGCTGTTTTTT. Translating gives CASNGRGWSGELFF.

DNA of the CDR3: TGCGCCAGCAGCTTGGCAGGGGGCTCCTCTGCCTACGAGCAGTACTTC. It yields the protein CASSLAGGSSAYEQYF. The chain is built from TRBV5-1 and TRBJ2-7; 8 bases are shared with TRBD1. The length of the CDR3 is 16 residues. CDR1 is SGHRS and CDR2 is YFSETQ in the germline V gene. Germline trimming cut 0 bases from V and 2 bases from J; bases unmatched to any gene: 7.

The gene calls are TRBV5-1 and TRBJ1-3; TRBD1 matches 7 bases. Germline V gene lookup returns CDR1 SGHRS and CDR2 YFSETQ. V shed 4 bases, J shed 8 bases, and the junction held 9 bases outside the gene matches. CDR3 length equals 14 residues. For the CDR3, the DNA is TGCGCCAGCAGCGCTCGGACAGGTTCCTACACCATATATTTT. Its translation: CASSARTGSYTIYF.

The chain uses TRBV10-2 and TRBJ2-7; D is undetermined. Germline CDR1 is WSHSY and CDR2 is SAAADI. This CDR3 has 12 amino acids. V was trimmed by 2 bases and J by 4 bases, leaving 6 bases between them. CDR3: CASSETEYEQYF. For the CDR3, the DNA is TGCGCCAGCAGTGAGACCGAGTACGAGCAGTACTTC.

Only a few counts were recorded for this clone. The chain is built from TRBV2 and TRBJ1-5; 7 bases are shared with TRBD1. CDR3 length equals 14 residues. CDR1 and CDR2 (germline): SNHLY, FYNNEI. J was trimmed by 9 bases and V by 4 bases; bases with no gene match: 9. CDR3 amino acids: CASSADRAFRPQHF. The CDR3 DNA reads TGTGCCAGCAGTGCCGACAGGGCATTTAGGCCCCAGCATTTT.

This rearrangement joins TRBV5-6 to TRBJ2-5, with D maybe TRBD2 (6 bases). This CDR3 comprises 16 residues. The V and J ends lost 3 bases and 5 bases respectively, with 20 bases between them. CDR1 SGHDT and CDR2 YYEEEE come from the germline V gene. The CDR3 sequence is CASSSDIAPRGETQYF. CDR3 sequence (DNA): TGTGCCAGCAGCTCCGATATCGCCCCACGGGGGGAGACCCAGTACTTC. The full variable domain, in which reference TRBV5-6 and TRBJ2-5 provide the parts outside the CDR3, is DAGVTQSPTHLIKTRGQQVTLRCSPKSGHDTVSWYQQALGQGPQFIFQYYEEEERQRGNFPDRFSGHQFPNYSSELNVNALLLGDSALYLCASSSDIAPRGETQYFGPGTRLLVL.